This T cell receptor (beta chain) was captured in a study of blood T cell repertoires in COVID-19. As for the study in general: Donors in the United States, Italy and Spain gave samples during acute or convalescent COVID-19. The analysed material was cDNA or gDNA that came from T cells, B-cell-depleted T cells, or PBMCs.

As originally analysed: It was from reference gene primer amplification that nucleated cell counts were estimated. Data came from immunoSEQ multiplex PCR; TCRdb stores just in-frame clones and leaves some out. V and J calls and clone size are given by that table; D and trimming were obtained from the DNA. The repertoire includes approximately 46,000 clones, 86% of them detected once, and 16% sits in the top ten. This clonotype was sampled from a man between 60 and 70 years old with active or convalescent COVID-19. Sequencing input: peripheral blood.

The CDR3: CASSLVSYEQYF. The CDR3 DNA reads TGTGCCAGCAGCTTAGTCAGCTACGAGCAGTACTTC. The V call is TRBV11-2, the J call TRBJ2-7; D not resolved. Trimming left V 1 base short and J 3 bases short, with 4 bases between. The CDR3 is 12 amino acids. Germline values: CDR1 SGHAT, CDR2 FQNNGV.